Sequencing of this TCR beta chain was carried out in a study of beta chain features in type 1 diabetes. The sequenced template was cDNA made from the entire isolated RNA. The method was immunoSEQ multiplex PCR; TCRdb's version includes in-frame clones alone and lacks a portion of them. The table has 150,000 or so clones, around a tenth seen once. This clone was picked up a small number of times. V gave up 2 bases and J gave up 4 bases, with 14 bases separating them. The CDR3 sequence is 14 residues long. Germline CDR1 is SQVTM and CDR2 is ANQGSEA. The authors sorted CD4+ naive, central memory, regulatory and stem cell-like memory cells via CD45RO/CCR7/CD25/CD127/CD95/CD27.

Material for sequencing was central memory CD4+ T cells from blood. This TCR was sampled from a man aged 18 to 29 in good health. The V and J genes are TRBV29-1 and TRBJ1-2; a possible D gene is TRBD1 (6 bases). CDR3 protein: CSVESAGAGYGYTF. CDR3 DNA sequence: TGCAGCGTTGAATCGGCAGGGGCCGGCTATGGCTACACCTTC.